This T cell receptor (beta chain) was profiled in a study of blood T cell repertoires in COVID-19. Turning to the study itself: Sites across the United States, Italy and Spain contributed samples from acute and convalescent COVID-19. From T cells, B-cell-depleted T cells, or PBMCs came the material, which was cDNA or gDNA.

In the original analysis: Reference gene primer amplification in the assay estimated nucleated cell counts. Produced via immunoSEQ multiplex PCR; TCRdb's table is partial and in-frame only. V, J and clone size reflect that table, while D and trimming were determined from the DNA. The data contain about 300,000 clones, about 89% of them seen just once; the ten biggest clones take up approximately 2%. Germline-derived CDR1 and CDR2 are SGHTA and FQGNSA. This CDR3 has 15 amino acids. J was trimmed by 1 base and V by 4 bases; bases with no gene match: 2. During active infection, Seattle patients enrolled and were then monitored through disease.

The sample was peripheral blood. This clonotype was sampled from a young woman with COVID-19, enrolled during active disease. J is TRBJ1-3 and V is TRBV7-2; 9 bases map to TRBD1. CDR3 coding DNA: TGTGCCAGCAGCTCGACAGGGGGATCTGGAAACACCATATATTTT. It yields the protein CASSSTGGSGNTIYF.